This T cell receptor beta chain was identified in a study of post-analysis software for immune sequencing data (dated by TCRdb to about 2015). Regarding the complete study: Relapsing-remitting, secondary progressive and progressive-relapsing multiple sclerosis were recorded as disease courses, and subtype annotation was lacking for some patients. The multiple sclerosis patient repertoires were compared with about a dozen previously published healthy control repertoires from donors aged about 6 to 28 years. A subset of samples was prepared in parallel using single-end sample barcoding, then pooled and co-amplified after Illumina adapter ligation.

Relative to germline, V is missing 9 bases and J is missing 7 bases, with 10 bases of the junction outside any gene match. The CDR3 starts with the cysteine, ends with the phenylalanine, and has 14 residues. Only CDR3 DNA is held: 42 bases, read in frame from base 1. The library was produced with PCR. Sequencing used an Illumina HiSeq 2500. Unique molecular identifiers were incorporated into TCR beta cDNA libraries to reduce PCR and sequencing biases. Approximately 500,000 cDNA molecules were obtained per 1 to 10 million input T cells, so each molecule approximated one T cell. The patient libraries were prepared and sequenced with the same protocol used for the earlier healthy control dataset. Within a given batch, samples were prepared together, multiplexed and sequenced on the same HiSeq lane. The published analysis was carried out like this. Raw barcoded reads were processed with MIGEC, discarding single-read molecular identifier groups before consensus assembly and CDR3 extraction. VDJtools was used for post-analysis of the clonotype tables, and diversity was normalized by down-sampling every dataset to the size of the smallest sample. To correct batch-related cross-sample contamination, repertoire overlap clustering matched CDR3 amino acid sequences but not nucleotide sequences. In TCRdb, the public reads were trimmed at Q25 with fastp and aligned with MiXCR, with productive beta chains retained. Merged by CDR3 protein, the rows form single entries marked with the most common genes and DNA. TCRdb, rather than the study authors, made the V and J calls. The sample profile shows hundreds of thousands of distinct CDR3 sequences; over 45% of them were found once. About 11% of the sample lies in the top ten.

To demonstrate the VDJtools post-analysis software, the study profiled TCR beta repertoires from the peripheral blood of about 13 young patients with multiple sclerosis. Multiple sclerosis patients were children and adolescents aged roughly 6 to 17 years. This clonotype has just a few counts. Its antigen is still unknown. No clone much larger than this one lies a single base away; base qualities are absent. Study-wide findings and limitations: Significantly higher frequencies in patients than in controls were found for roughly five TRBV segments, including TRBV5-6, TRBV5-1 and TRBV20-1. The control group was slightly older than the multiple sclerosis patient group. Normalized Chao1 diversity was significantly lower in multiple sclerosis patients than controls, suggesting substantial peripheral T-cell clonal expansion. Direct clustering with F measure revealed strong co-clustering of samples prepared in the same batch, which led to a batch-effect correction.

The TCR sequence derives from a girl aged 2-10 years with multiple sclerosis. The rearranged segments are TRBV12-3 or TRBV12-4 and TRBJ1-5; 9 bases in the middle match TRBD1. Sequenced sample: blood. This receptor has the CDR3 CASRPGQGEQPQHF. The DNA reads as follows: TGTGCCAGTAGACCGGGACAGGGCGAACAGCCCCAGCATTTT.